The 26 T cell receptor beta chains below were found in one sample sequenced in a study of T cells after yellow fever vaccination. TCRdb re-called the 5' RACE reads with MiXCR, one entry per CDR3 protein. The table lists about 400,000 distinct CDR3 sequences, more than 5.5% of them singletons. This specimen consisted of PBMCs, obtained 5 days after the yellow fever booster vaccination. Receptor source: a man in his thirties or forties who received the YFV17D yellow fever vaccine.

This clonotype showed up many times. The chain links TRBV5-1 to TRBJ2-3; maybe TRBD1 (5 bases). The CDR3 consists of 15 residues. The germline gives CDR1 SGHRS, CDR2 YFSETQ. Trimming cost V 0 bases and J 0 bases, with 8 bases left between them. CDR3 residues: CASSLERGSTDTQYF. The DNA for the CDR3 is TGCGCCAGCAGCTTGGAAAGGGGAAGCACAGATACGCAGTATTTT. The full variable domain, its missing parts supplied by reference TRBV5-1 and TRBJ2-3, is KAGVTQTPRYLIKTRGQQVTLSCSPISGHRSVSWYQQTPGQGLQFLFEYFSETQRNKGNFPGRFSGRQFSNSRSEMNVSTLELGDSALYLCASSLERGSTDTQYFGPGTRLTVL.

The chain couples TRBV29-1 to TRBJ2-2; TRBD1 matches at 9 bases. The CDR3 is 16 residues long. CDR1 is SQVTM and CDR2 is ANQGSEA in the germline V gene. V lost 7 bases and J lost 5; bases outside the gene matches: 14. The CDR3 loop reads CSAETYRGRGTGELFF. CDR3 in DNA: TGCAGCGCCGAAACCTACAGGGGGCGAGGGACCGGGGAGCTGTTTTTT.

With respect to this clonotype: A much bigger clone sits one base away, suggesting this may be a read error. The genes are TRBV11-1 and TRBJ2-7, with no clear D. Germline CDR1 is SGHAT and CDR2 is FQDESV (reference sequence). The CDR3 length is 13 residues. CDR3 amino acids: CAISLGSTYEQYF. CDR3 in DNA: TGTGCCATCAGCTTAGGCAGCACCTACGAGCAGTACTTC.

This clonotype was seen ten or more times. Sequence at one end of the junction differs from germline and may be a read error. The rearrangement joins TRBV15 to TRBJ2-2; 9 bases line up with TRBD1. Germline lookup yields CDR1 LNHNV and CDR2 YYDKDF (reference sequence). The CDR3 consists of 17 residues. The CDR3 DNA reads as TGTGCCACCACCAGAGATCTACGGGACAGGGTCACCGGGGAGCTGTTTTTT. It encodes CATTRDLRDRVTGELFF. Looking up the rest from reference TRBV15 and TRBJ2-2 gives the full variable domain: DAMVIQNPRYQVTQFGKPVTLSCSQTLNHNVMYWYQQKSSQAPKLLFHYYDKDFNNEADTPDNFQSRRPNTSFCFLDIRSPGLGDTAMYLCATTRDLRDRVTGELFFGEGSRLTVL.

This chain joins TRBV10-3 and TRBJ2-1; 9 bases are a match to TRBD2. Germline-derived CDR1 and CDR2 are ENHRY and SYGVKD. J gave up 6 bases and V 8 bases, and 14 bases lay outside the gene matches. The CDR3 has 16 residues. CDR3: CAISWGGGREGNEQFF. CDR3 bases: TGTGCCATCTCATGGGGTGGCGGGAGGGAGGGCAATGAGCAGTTCTTC.

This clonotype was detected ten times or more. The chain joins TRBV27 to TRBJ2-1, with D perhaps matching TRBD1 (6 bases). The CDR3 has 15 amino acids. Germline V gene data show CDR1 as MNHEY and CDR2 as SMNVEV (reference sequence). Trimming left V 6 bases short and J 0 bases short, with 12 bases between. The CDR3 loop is CASSPGHSSYNEQFF. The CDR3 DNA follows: TGTGCCAGCAGCCCGGGACATAGCTCCTACAATGAGCAGTTCTTC.

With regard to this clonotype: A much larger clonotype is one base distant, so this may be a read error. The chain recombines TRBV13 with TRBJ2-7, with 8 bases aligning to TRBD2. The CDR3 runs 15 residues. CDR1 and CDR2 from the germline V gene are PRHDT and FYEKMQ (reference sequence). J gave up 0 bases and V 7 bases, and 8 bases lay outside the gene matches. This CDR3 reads CASNSLAESSYEQYF. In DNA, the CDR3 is TGTGCCAGCAACTCACTAGCGGAGAGCTCCTACGAGCAGTACTTC.

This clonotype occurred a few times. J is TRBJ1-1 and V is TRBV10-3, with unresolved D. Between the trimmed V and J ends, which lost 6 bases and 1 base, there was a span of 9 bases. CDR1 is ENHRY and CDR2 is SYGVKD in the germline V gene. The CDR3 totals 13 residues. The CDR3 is CAIRLDGNTEAFF. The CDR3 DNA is TGTGCCATCAGATTGGACGGGAACACTGAAGCTTTCTTT.

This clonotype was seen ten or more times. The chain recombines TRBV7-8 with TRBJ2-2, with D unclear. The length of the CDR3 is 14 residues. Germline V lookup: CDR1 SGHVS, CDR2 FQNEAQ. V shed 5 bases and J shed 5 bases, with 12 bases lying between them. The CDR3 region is CASSTQTRTGELFF. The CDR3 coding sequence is TGTGCCAGCAGCACCCAGACCAGAACCGGGGAGCTGTTTTTT.

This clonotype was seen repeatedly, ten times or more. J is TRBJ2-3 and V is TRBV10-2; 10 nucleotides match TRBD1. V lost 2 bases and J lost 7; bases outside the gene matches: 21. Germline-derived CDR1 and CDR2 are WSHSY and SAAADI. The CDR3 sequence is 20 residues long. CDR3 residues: CASSETWGQGLFGGLYTQYF. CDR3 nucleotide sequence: TGCGCCAGCAGTGAGACCTGGGGACAGGGGTTATTCGGGGGCCTATATACGCAGTATTTT.

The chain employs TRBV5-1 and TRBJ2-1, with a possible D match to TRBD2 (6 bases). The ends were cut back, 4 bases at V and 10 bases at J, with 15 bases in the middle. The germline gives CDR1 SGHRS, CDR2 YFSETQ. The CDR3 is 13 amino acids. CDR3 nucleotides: TGCGCCAGCAGCCTTGGATGGGGGGAAGAGCAGTTCTTC. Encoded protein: CASSLGWGEEQFF.

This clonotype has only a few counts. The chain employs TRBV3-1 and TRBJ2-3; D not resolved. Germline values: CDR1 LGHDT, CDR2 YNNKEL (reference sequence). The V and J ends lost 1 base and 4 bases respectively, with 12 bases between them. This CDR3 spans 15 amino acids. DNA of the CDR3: TGTGCCAGCAGCCAAGTAGAAGCGCTTCCAGATACGCAGTATTTT. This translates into CASSQVEALPDTQYF.

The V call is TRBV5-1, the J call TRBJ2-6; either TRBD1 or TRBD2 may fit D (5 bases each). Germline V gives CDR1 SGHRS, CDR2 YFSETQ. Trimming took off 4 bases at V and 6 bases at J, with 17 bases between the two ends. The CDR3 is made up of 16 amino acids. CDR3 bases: TGCGCCAGCAGCCCTGGGACGGTATCAAAGGCCAACGTCCTGACTTTC. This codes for CASSPGTVSKANVLTF.

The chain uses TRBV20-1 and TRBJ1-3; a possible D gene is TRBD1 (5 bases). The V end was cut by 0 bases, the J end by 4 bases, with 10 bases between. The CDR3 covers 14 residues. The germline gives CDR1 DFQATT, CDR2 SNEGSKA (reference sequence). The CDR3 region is CSARDQGAGNTIYF. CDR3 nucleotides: TGCAGTGCTAGAGATCAAGGGGCGGGAAACACCATATATTTT.

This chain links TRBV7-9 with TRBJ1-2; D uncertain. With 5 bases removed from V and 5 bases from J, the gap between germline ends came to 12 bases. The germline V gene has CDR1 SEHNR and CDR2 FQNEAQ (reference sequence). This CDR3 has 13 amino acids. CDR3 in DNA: TGTGCCAGCAGCCAAGGCCCGTATTATGGCTACACCTTC. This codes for CASSQGPYYGYTF.

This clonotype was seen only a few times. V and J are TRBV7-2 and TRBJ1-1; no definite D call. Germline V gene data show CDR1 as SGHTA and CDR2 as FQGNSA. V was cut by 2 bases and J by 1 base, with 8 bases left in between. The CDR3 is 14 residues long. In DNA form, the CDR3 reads TGTGCCAGCAGCTTAAAACGTGGGAACACTGAAGCTTTCTTT. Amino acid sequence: CASSLKRGNTEAFF. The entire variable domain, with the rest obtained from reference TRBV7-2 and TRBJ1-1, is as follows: GAGVSQSPSNKVTEKGKDVELRCDPISGHTALYWYRQSLGQGLEFLIYFQGNSAPDKSGLPSDRFSAERTGGSVSTLTIQRTQQEDSAVYLCASSLKRGNTEAFFGQGTRLTVV.

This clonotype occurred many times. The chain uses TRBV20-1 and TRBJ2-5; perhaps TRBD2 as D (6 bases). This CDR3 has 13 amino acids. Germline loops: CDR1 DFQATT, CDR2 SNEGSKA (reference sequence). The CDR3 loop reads CSSPPGVGETQYF. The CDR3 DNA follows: TGCAGCTCCCCCCCGGGAGTTGGGGAGACCCAGTACTTC.

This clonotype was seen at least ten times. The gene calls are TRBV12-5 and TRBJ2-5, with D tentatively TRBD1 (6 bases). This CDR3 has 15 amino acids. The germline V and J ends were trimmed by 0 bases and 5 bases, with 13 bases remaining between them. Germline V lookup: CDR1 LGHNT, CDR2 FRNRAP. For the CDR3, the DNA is TGTGCTAGTGGTTTGGTACTGGGACATTCCGAGACCCAGTACTTC. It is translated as CASGLVLGHSETQYF.

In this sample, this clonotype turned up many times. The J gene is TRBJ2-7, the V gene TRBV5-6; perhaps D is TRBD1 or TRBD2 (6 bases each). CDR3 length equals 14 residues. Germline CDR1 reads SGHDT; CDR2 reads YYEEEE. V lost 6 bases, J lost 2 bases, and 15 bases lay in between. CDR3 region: CASTLTGGPYEQYF. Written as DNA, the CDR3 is TGTGCCAGCACCCTCACCGGGGGCCCCTACGAGCAGTACTTC.

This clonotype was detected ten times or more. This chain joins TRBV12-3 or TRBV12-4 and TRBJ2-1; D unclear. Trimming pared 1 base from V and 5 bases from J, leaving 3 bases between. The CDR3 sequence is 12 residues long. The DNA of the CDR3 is TGTGCCAGCAGTTTAGATAACAATGAGCAGTTCTTC. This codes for CASSLDNNEQFF.

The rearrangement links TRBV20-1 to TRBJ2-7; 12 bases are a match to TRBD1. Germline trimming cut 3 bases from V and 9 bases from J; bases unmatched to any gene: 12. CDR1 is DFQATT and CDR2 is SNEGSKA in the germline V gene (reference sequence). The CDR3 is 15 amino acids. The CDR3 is CSAREPGTGGDWQYF. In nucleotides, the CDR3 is TGCAGTGCTAGGGAGCCCGGGACAGGGGGCGATTGGCAGTACTTC.

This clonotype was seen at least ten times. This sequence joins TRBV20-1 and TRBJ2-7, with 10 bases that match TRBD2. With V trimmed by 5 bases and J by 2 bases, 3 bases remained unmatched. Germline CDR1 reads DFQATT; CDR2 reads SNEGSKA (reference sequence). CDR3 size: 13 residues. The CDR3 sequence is CSALAGGPYEQYF. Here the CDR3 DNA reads TGCAGTGCTTTAGCGGGAGGACCCTACGAGCAGTACTTC.

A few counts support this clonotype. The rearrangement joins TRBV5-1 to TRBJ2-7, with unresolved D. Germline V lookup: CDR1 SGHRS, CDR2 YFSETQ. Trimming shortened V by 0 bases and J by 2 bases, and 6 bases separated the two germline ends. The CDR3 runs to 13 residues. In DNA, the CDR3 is TGCGCCAGCAGCTTGGGGGATCCCTACGAGCAGTACTTC. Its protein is CASSLGDPYEQYF.

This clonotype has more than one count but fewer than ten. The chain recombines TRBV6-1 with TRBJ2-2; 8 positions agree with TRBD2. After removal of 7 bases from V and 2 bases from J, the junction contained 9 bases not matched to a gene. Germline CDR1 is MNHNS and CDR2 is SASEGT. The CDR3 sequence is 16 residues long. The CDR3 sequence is CASKAPSGRNTGELFF. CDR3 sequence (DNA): TGTGCCAGCAAAGCACCAAGCGGGAGAAACACCGGGGAGCTGTTTTTT.

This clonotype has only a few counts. CDR3 protein: CASRDERGSTDTQYF. The CDR3 DNA follows: TGTGCCAGCAGGGACGAGCGGGGTAGCACAGATACGCAGTATTTT. The J gene is TRBJ2-3, the V gene TRBV12-3 or TRBV12-4, with TRBD2 identical over 7 bases. The CDR3 contains 15 residues. V trimming: 6 bases; J trimming: 0 bases; junction bases outside the gene matches: 6.

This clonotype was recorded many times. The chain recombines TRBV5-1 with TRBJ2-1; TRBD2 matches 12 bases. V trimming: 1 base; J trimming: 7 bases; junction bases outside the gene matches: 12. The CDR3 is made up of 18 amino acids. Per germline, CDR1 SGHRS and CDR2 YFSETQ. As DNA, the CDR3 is TGCGCCAGCAGCTTGCCAGTCTCTAGCGGGAGGGGAGTTAATGAGCAGTTCTTC. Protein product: CASSLPVSSGRGVNEQFF.